The rows below give T cell receptor beta chains drawn from one sample of a study of shared clonotypes between healthy human individuals. Clones were sequenced by immunoSEQ multiplex PCR, and TCRdb holds only the in-frame ones, with some missing. The sample lists 2 million to 2.5 million clones; 85% to 95% were seen once. Material for sequencing was naive CD4+ T cells from PBMCs. The receptors derive from a man between 18 and 35 years old in good health. Some clones in this sample may be carry-over from other donors' samples. The CDR3 runs from the conserved cysteine through the conserved F or W. The D gene is left open where the match is weak. A clone size is listed for some rows: how often the clone was seen (once, few, many), or a class if it is expanded.

v_call	d_call	j_call	clone_size	cdr3_aa	cdr3_nt
TRBV5-4	TRBD2	TRBJ2-1	.	CASSSGLGNEQFF	TGTGCCAGCAGCTCGGGACTAGGGAATGAGCAGTTCTTC
TRBV11-2	.	TRBJ2-1	.	CASSSWGSYNEQFF	TGTGCCAGCAGCTCATGGGGATCCTACAATGAGCAGTTCTTC
TRBV7-9	TRBD1	TRBJ1-3	.	CASSPGLGQALGTIYF	TGTGCCAGCAGCCCAGGATTGGGACAGGCCCTAGGGACCATATATTTT
TRBV5-1	TRBD1	TRBJ2-7	.	CASSLEYRGLTWEQYF	TGCGCCAGCAGCTTGGAATACAGGGGGCTAACTTGGGAGCAGTACTTC
TRBV28	TRBD1	TRBJ1-3	.	CASSSPGTVTGNTIYF	TGTGCCAGCAGTTCTCCCGGGACAGTAACGGGAAACACCATATATTTT
TRBV9	.	TRBJ2-1	.	CASSRAHGAANEQFF	TGTGCCAGCAGTAGAGCCCACGGGGCGGCAAATGAGCAGTTCTTC
TRBV28	TRBD2	TRBJ2-3	.	CASSRSGTSTDTQYF	TGTGCCAGCAGTCGCAGCGGGACTAGCACAGATACGCAGTATTTT
TRBV29-1	.	TRBJ1-2	.	CSVEDKSSYGYTF	TGCAGCGTTGAAGACAAGTCCTCCTATGGCTACACCTTC
TRBV27	.	TRBJ2-2	.	CANRVWTGELFF	TGTGCGAACAGGGTGTGGACCGGGGAGCTGTTTTTT
TRBV28	.	TRBJ2-7	.	CASSLAAPYEQYF	TGTGCCAGCAGTTTGGCAGCTCCATACGAGCAGTACTTC
TRBV28	.	TRBJ1-2	.	CASSNSGPTLGYTF	TGTGCCAGCAGTAACTCGGGACCCACCCTTGGCTACACCTTC
TRBV19	.	TRBJ1-3	.	CASSILGSGNTIYF	TGTGCCAGTAGTATCCTGGGTTCTGGAAACACCATATATTTT
TRBV10-3	.	TRBJ1-3	.	CAISDGDNSGNTIYF	TGTGCCATCAGTGACGGAGACAACTCTGGAAACACCATATATTTT
TRBV9	TRBD2	TRBJ2-1	.	CASGGLVTSGNEQFF	TGTGCCAGCGGGGGACTAGTGACTTCGGGCAATGAGCAGTTCTTC
TRBV29-1	.	TRBJ1-2	.	CSGFGQYGYTF	TGCAGCGGATTCGGTCAGTATGGCTACACCTTC
TRBV28	TRBD1	TRBJ1-2	.	CASSLAGQGRNGYTF	TGTGCCAGCAGTTTAGCCGGACAGGGGCGAAATGGCTACACCTTC
TRBV19	.	TRBJ2-5	.	CASSIPRGNGGQETQYF	TGTGCCAGTAGTATCCCTAGGGGGAACGGGGGTCAAGAGACCCAGTACTTC
TRBV25-1	.	TRBJ1-1	.	CASSDGIAEAFF	TGTGCCAGCAGTGACGGGATCGCTGAAGCTTTCTTT
TRBV25-1	TRBD2	TRBJ2-1	.	CASEGLAGGKAEQFF	TGTGCCAGTGAGGGACTAGCGGGAGGAAAGGCTGAGCAGTTCTTC
TRBV28	TRBD2	TRBJ2-7	.	CASSPSLAGPRGYF	TGTGCCAGCAGCCCGTCCCTAGCGGGACCACGGGGGTACTTC
TRBV7-8	TRBD2	TRBJ2-1	once	CASSFPPGDYRYNEQFF	TGTGCCAGCAGCTTCCCCCCGGGGGACTATCGTTACAATGAGCAGTTCTTC
TRBV30	TRBD2	TRBJ2-7	.	CAWSGLALGAEQYF	TGTGCCTGGAGTGGACTAGCCCTAGGAGCCGAGCAGTACTTC
TRBV2	TRBD2	TRBJ2-7	.	CASTITGGGSYEQYF	TGTGCCAGCACCATCACCGGGGGAGGGTCCTACGAGCAGTACTTC
TRBV18	.	TRBJ2-7	.	CASSGSRGGQRTYSYEQYF	TGTGCCAGCTCGGGCTCCAGGGGGGGGCAGCGAACTTACTCCTACGAGCAGTACTTC
TRBV5-1	TRBD1	TRBJ1-2	.	CASSIKQGANSNYGYTF	TGCGCCAGCAGCATAAAACAGGGGGCGAACTCAAACTATGGCTACACCTTC
TRBV5-6	TRBD1	TRBJ2-4	.	CATNRDRENIQYF	TGTGCCACCAACCGGGACAGGGAAAACATTCAGTACTTC
TRBV23-1	.	TRBJ2-3	.	CASSQHRWGVDTQYF	TGCGCCAGCAGTCAACACAGGTGGGGCGTGGATACGCAGTATTTT
TRBV6-6	.	TRBJ1-4	.	CASSSRNSRTNEKLFF	TGTGCCAGCAGTTCCCGTAATTCCCGGACTAATGAAAAACTGTTTTTT
TRBV4-1	.	TRBJ2-4	once	CASRHSDPRNNIQYF	TGCGCCAGCAGACACTCGGACCCCCGGAACAACATTCAGTACTTC
TRBV28	TRBD1	TRBJ2-7	.	CASSSTGGASYEQYF	TGTGCCAGCAGTTCCACAGGGGGCGCCTCCTACGAGCAGTACTTC
TRBV6-5	TRBD1	TRBJ1-2	.	CASSSPGQRNYGYTF	TGTGCCAGCAGCTCCCCGGGACAGCGGAACTATGGCTACACCTTC
TRBV25-1	.	TRBJ2-7	.	CASRSREYPYEQYF	TGTGCCAGCAGATCCCGGGAATACCCCTACGAGCAGTACTTC
TRBV6-1	.	TRBJ1-5	.	CASIRDQKPNQPQHF	TGTGCCAGCATACGAGACCAGAAACCCAATCAGCCCCAGCATTTT
TRBV11-2	TRBD2	TRBJ2-3	once	CASRIGAGTSGKTDTQYF	TGTGCCAGCAGAATTGGAGCCGGGACTAGCGGGAAGACAGATACGCAGTATTTT
TRBV6-9	TRBD2	TRBJ2-3	.	CASSYRTSGSTDTQYF	TGTGCCAGCAGTTACCGGACTAGCGGGAGCACAGATACGCAGTATTTT
TRBV7-9	TRBD1	TRBJ1-3	.	CAKDRVSGNTIYF	TGTGCCAAAGACAGGGTCTCTGGAAACACCATATATTTT
TRBV5-1	.	TRBJ2-5	.	CASSRGQEGETQYF	TGCGCCAGCAGCCGAGGACAGGAGGGAGAGACCCAGTACTTC
TRBV2	TRBD2	TRBJ2-2	.	CASRSTSGSPGGELFF	TGTGCCAGCAGATCGACTAGCGGGAGCCCCGGGGGGGAGCTGTTTTTT
TRBV28	.	TRBJ2-1	.	CASTGTQHNEQFF	TGTGCCAGTACCGGGACTCAACACAATGAGCAGTTCTTC
TRBV9	.	TRBJ2-3	.	CASSVGGSTDTQYF	TGTGCCAGCAGCGTAGGGGGGAGTACGGATACGCAGTATTTT
TRBV6-5	TRBD1	TRBJ2-7	.	CASTPLGQQSYEQYF	TGTGCCAGCACCCCCTTGGGACAGCAATCCTACGAGCAGTACTTC
TRBV5-4	TRBD2	TRBJ2-5	.	CASSSISGRAVETQYF	TGTGCCAGCAGCTCGATTAGCGGGAGGGCCGTGGAGACCCAGTACTTC
TRBV18	TRBD1	TRBJ1-5	.	CASSSSTGTQPQHF	TGTGCCAGCTCCTCATCGACAGGGACTCAGCCCCAGCATTTT
TRBV28	.	TRBJ2-7	.	CASLTTEGAYEQYF	TGTGCCAGCCTAACGACAGAGGGCGCGTACGAGCAGTACTTC
TRBV15	.	TRBJ2-2	.	CATSRAGLRGTGELFF	TGTGCCACCAGCAGGGCGGGGCTTCGAGGGACCGGGGAGCTGTTTTTT
TRBV5-6	TRBD1	TRBJ2-7	.	CASSPIGRGRNEQYF	TGTGCCAGCAGCCCCATAGGTAGGGGGCGAAACGAGCAGTACTTC